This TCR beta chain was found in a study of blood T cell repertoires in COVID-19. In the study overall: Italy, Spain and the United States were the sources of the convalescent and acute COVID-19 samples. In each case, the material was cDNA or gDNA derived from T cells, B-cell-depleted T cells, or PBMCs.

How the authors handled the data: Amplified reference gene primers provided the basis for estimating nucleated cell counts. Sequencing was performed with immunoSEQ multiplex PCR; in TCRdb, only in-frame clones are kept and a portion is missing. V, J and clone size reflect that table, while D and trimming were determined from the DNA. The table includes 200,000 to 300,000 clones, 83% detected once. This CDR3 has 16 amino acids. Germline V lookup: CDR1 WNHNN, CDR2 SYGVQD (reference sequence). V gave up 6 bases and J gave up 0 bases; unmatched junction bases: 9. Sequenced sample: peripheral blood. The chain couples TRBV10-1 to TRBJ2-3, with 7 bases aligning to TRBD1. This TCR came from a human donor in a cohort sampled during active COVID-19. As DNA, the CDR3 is TGCGCCAGCAGCGCCCTGGAAGGGGGCAGCACAGATACGCAGTATTTT. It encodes CASSALEGGSTDTQYF.